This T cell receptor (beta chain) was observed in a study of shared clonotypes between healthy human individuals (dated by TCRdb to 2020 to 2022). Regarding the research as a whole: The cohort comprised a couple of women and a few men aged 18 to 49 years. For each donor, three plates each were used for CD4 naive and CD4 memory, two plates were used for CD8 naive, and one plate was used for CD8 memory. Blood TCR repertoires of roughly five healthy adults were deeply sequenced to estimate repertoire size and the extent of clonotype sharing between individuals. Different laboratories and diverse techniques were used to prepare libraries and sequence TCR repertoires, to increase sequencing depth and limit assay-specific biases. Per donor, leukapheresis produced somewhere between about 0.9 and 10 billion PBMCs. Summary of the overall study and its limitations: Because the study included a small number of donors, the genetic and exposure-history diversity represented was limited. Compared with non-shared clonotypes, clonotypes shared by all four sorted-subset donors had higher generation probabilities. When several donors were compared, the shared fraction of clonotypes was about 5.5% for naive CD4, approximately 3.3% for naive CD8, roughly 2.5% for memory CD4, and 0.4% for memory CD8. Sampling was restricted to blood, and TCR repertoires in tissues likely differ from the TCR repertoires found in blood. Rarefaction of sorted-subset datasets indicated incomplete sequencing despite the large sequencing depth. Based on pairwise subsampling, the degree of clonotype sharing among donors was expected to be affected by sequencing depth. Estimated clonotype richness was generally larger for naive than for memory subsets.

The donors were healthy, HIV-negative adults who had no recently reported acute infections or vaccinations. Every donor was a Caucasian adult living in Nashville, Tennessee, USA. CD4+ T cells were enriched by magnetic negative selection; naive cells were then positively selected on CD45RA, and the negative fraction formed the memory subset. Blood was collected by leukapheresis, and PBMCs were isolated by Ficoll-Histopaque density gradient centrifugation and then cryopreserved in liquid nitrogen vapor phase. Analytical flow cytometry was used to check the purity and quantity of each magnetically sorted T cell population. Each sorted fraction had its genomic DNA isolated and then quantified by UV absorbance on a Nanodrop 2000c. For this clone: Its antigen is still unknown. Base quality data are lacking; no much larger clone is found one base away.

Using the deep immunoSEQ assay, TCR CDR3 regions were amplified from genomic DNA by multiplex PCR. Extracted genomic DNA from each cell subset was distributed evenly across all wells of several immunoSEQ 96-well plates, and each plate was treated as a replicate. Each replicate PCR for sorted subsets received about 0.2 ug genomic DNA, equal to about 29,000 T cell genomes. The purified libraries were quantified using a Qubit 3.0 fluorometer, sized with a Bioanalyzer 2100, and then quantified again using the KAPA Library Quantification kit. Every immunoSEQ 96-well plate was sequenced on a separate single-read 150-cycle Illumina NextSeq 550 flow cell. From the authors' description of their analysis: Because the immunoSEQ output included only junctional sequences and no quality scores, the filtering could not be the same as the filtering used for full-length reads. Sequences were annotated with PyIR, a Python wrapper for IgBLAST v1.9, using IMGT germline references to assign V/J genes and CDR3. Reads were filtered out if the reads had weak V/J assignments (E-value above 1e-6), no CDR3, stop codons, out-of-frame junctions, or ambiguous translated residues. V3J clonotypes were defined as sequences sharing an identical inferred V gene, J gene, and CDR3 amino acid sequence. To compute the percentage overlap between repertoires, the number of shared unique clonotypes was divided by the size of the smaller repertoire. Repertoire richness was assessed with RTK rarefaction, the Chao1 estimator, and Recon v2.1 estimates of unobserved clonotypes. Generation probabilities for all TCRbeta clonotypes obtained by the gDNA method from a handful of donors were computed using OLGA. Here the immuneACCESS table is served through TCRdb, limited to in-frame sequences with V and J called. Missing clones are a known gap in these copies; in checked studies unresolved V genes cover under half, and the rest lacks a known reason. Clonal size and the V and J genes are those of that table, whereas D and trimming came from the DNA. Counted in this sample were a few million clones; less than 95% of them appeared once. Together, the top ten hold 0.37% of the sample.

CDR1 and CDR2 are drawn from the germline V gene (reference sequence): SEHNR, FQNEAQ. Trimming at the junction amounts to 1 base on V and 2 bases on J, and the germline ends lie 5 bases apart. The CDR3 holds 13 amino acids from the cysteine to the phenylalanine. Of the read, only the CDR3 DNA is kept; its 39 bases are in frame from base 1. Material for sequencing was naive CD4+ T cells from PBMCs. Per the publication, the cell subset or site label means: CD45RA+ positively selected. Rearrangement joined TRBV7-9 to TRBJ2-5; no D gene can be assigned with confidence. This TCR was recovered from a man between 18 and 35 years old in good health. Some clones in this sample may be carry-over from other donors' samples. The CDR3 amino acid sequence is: CASSLVKQETQYF. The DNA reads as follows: TGTGCCAGCAGCTTAGTTAAGCAAGAGACCCAGTACTTC.